One and the same sample provided the 29 T cell receptor beta chains below, sequenced in a study of response to subunit inactivated influenza vaccine. One entry per CDR3 protein results from TCRdb running MiXCR on the RT-PCR reads. The sample has around 500,000 distinct CDR3 sequences, over 9.5% seen once; the top ten hold over 9.5%. Sample: PBMCs from blood, taken about 40 days after vaccination. The source of these receptors is a man aged 45 to 65 who received an inactivated influenza vaccine.

The chain uses TRBV20-1 and TRBJ2-3; 10 bases fit TRBD2. Germline V gene sequence: CDR1 DFQATT, CDR2 SNEGSKA (reference sequence). This CDR3 has 14 amino acids. V lost 6 bases, J lost 1 base, and 4 bases stayed unmatched. This chain's CDR3 is CSADLAGGTDTQYF. The CDR3, as DNA: TGCAGTGCAGACCTAGCGGGGGGCACAGATACGCAGTATTTT.

This clonotype appeared a few times. The rearrangement links TRBV6-5 to TRBJ2-5, with 7 bases lining up with TRBD2. The CDR3 consists of 15 residues. The V and J ends lost 1 base and 2 bases, in that order; junction bases with no gene match: 4. The germline V gene has CDR1 MNHEY and CDR2 SVGAGI. The CDR3 protein is CASSYLAGVQETQYF. The CDR3 DNA is TGTGCCAGCAGTTACTTGGCGGGAGTTCAAGAGACCCAGTACTTC.

This clonotype has at least ten counts. The chain uses TRBV15 and TRBJ2-5, with unresolved D. Germline V gene sequence: CDR1 LNHNV, CDR2 YYDKDF (reference sequence). Trimming removed 7 bases at V and 0 bases at J, with 15 bases between. The CDR3 has 15 residues. The chain's CDR3 is CATTSRNNNQETQYF. In DNA, the CDR3 is TGTGCCACCACCTCAAGAAATAACAACCAAGAGACCCAGTACTTC.

This clonotype turned up a few times. The chain links TRBV5-1 to TRBJ2-7, with TRBD2 matching 7 bases. The CDR3 has 15 amino acids. The germline gives CDR1 SGHRS, CDR2 YFSETQ. Unmatched junction bases numbered 14, after V lost 8 bases and J lost 3 bases. The CDR3 DNA reads TGCGCCAGAGCGGGACTCCACTCCAGGAGCTACGAGCAGTACTTC. Translating it yields CARAGLHSRSYEQYF.

This clonotype occurred many times. This rearrangement joins TRBV29-1 to TRBJ1-2; 9 bases match TRBD1. Germline trimming cut 7 bases from V and 7 bases from J; bases unmatched to any gene: 13. CDR3 length equals 14 residues. Germline-derived CDR1 and CDR2 are SQVTM and ANQGSEA. The CDR3, as DNA: TGCAGCGCCCTTGGGGGGACAGGGAAGGCTGGCTACACCTTC. Translation: CSALGGTGKAGYTF.

This clonotype came up a few times. This chain uses TRBV29-1 with TRBJ2-5; D not resolved. Per germline, CDR1 SQVTM and CDR2 ANQGSEA. The CDR3 sequence is 12 residues long. V lost 6 bases, J lost 5 bases, and 13 bases lay in between. The CDR3 sequence is CSVADGSETQYF. Here the CDR3 DNA reads TGCAGCGTCGCGGACGGGTCCGAGACCCAGTACTTC.

The chain couples TRBV20-1 to TRBJ2-1; 14 bases fit TRBD2. After removal of 5 bases from V and 6 bases from J, the junction contained 3 bases not matched to a gene. CDR3 length equals 14 residues. Germline V lookup: CDR1 DFQATT, CDR2 SNEGSKA (reference sequence). The CDR3 loop is CSAWTSGRINEQFF. DNA of the CDR3: TGCAGTGCTTGGACTAGCGGGAGGATCAATGAGCAGTTCTTC.

At least ten counts were recorded for this clonotype. The CDR3 here is CASSSSYEQYF. Here the CDR3 DNA reads TGTGCCAGCAGCTCCTCATACGAGCAGTACTTC. The V gene is TRBV12-3 or TRBV12-4, the J gene TRBJ2-7, with no clear D. The CDR3 runs to 11 residues. Trimming took 6 bases from V and 4 from J, leaving 7 bases between them.

The genes are TRBV7-3 and TRBJ2-7; a possible D gene is TRBD1 (5 bases). Germline CDR1 SGHTA, CDR2 FQGTGA. The CDR3 runs to 13 residues. V gave up 5 bases and J gave up 6 bases, with 14 bases separating them. CDR3 loop: CASSNSPGSEQYF. Here the CDR3 DNA reads TGTGCCAGCAGCAACTCCCCAGGGTCCGAGCAGTACTTC.

The table lists this clonotype with a few counts. The CDR3 DNA reads as TGTGCCAGCAGGCTTAGCGGGGGGGGCAATGAGCAGTTCTTC. Protein sequence: CASRLSGGGNEQFF. V and J are TRBV12-3 or TRBV12-4 and TRBJ2-1, with 11 positions matching TRBD2. After removal of 6 bases from V and 6 bases from J, the junction contained 4 bases not matched to a gene. The CDR3 contains 14 residues.

This clonotype was recorded a few times. The chain links TRBV25-1 to TRBJ2-7; possibly TRBD1 or TRBD2 for D (6 bases each). Per the germline V gene, CDR1 is MGHDK and CDR2 is SYGVNS. V was clipped by 1 base and J by 8 bases, with 12 bases between them. This CDR3 is built from 13 residues. The CDR3 region has the DNA TGTGCCAGCAGTGAATCGGGGGCTGCGAAGCAGTACTTC. Residues: CASSESGAAKQYF.

The chain is built from TRBV18 and TRBJ2-1; perhaps TRBD2 as D (6 bases). CDR3 length: 16 residues. CDR1 and CDR2 from the germline V gene are KGHSH and LQKENI. V was clipped by 1 base and J by 6 bases, with 16 bases between them. The CDR3 DNA reads as TGTGCCAGCTCACCACGTGGTCTAGCGACCCCCAATGAGCAGTTCTTC. As protein: CASSPRGLATPNEQFF.

The J gene is TRBJ2-7, the V gene TRBV5-1; the match to TRBD1 covers 9 bases. The trim removed 4 bases at V and 7 bases at J, leaving 9 bases unmatched. The CDR3 spans 14 residues. Germline V gene lookup returns CDR1 SGHRS and CDR2 YFSETQ. CDR3 bases: TGCGCCAGCAGCCCCGGGACAGGGATGAAAGAGCAGTACTTC. It yields the protein CASSPGTGMKEQYF.

There are a few counts of this clonotype. The chain carries TRBV7-9 and TRBJ2-1; D unresolved. Deletions cut 0 bases from V and 5 bases from J, with 11 bases between. CDR1 SEHNR and CDR2 FQNEAQ come from the germline V gene (reference sequence). This CDR3 is 15 amino acids long. CDR3 in amino acids: CASSLARAAHNEQFF. CDR3 sequence (DNA): TGTGCCAGCAGCTTAGCAAGGGCAGCCCACAATGAGCAGTTCTTC.

This clonotype was counted only a few times. This chain links TRBV6-1 with TRBJ2-5; 7 nucleotides agree with TRBD1. V was pared by 6 bases and J by 1 base, with 8 bases of the junction left unmatched. The CDR3 is 15 residues long. Germline V CDR1 and CDR2: MNHNS, SASEGT. CDR3: CASSPGQSIQETQYF. As DNA, the CDR3 is TGTGCCAGCAGCCCGGGACAGTCTATCCAAGAGACCCAGTACTTC.

The table lists this clonotype with a few counts. The CDR3 DNA sequence: TGTGCCAGCAGTTTAGGGTTGGACTACGCGGAGCAGTTCTTC. Protein sequence: CASSLGLDYAEQFF. The rearrangement joins TRBV12-3 or TRBV12-4 to TRBJ2-1, with D possibly matching TRBD2 (6 bases). The germline V and J ends were trimmed by 1 base and 10 bases, with 14 bases remaining between them. The length of the CDR3 is 14 residues.

The CDR3 DNA is TGTGCCAGCCGGACTAGCGGGGGGATATCTAATGAGCAGTTCTTC. Its translation: CASRTSGGISNEQFF. The gene calls are TRBV12-3 or TRBV12-4 and TRBJ2-1, with 14 bases lining up with TRBD2. The CDR3 contains 15 residues. The junction had 7 bases not matched to a gene; V was cut back by 8 bases and J by 7 bases.

This sequence joins TRBV19 and TRBJ2-3, with 9 bases identical to TRBD2. CDR3 size: 15 residues. Germline V gene sequence: CDR1 LNHDA, CDR2 SQIVND (reference sequence). J was trimmed by 2 bases and V by 3 bases; bases with no gene match: 3. The CDR3 DNA reads as TGTGCCAGTAGTATTGGACTAGCGCACACAGATACGCAGTATTTT. Its translation: CASSIGLAHTDTQYF.

The chain recombines TRBV7-2 with TRBJ1-4; the D gene is possibly TRBD1 (5 bases). The length of the CDR3 is 13 residues. The V gene's germline CDR1 is SGHTA and CDR2 FQGNSA. V was shortened by 3 bases and J by 5 bases, with 7 bases between the two germline ends. Here the CDR3 reads CASSLGENEKLFF. The CDR3 DNA reads as TGTGCCAGCAGCTTGGGGGAAAATGAAAAACTGTTTTTT.

CDR3: CASSRDYQETAQYF. The CDR3 DNA follows: TGTGCCAGCAGCCGGGACTACCAAGAGACGGCCCAGTACTTC. This chain uses TRBV7-2 with TRBJ2-5; 7 positions agree with TRBD2. The trim removed 5 bases at V and 9 bases at J, leaving 12 bases unmatched. The length of the CDR3 is 14 residues. The germline CDR1 and CDR2 sequences are SGHTA and FQGNSA.

There are a few counts of this clonotype. The chain carries TRBV5-6 and TRBJ2-1, with 9 bases identical to TRBD2. The CDR3 contains 16 residues. After removal of 3 bases from V and 8 bases from J, the junction contained 12 bases not matched to a gene. CDR1 and CDR2 from the germline V gene are SGHDT and YYEEEE. The CDR3 reads CASSYFRSGGWDEQFF. The CDR3 DNA reads as TGTGCCAGCAGCTATTTTCGGAGCGGGGGGTGGGATGAGCAGTTCTTC.

The gene calls are TRBV3-1 and TRBJ2-7; possible D gene TRBD1, 5 bases. This CDR3 contains 14 residues. Trimming stripped 1 base from V and 2 bases from J, with 9 bases between. Germline V gene data show CDR1 as LGHDT and CDR2 as YNNKEL (reference sequence). The CDR3 DNA is TGTGCCAGCAGCCAAGGGACACCCACCTACGAGCAGTACTTC. This encodes CASSQGTPTYEQYF.

Notes on this clonotype: Germline is not matched at one junction end, which may reflect a read error. This chain uses TRBV4-2 with TRBJ2-2; 9 bases line up with TRBD2. Germline CDR1 is LGHNA and CDR2 is YNFKEQ. The CDR3 has 18 residues. Here the CDR3 DNA reads TGTGACAGCAGCCAAGCAAAGAGCGGGGGGCCTTACACCGGGGAGCTGTTTTTT. Its protein product is CDSSQAKSGGPYTGELFF.

This chain uses TRBV6-2 or TRBV6-3 with TRBJ2-1; maybe TRBD2 (6 bases). Trimming took 7 bases from V and 3 from J, leaving 16 bases between them. Germline CDR1 and CDR2: MNHEY and SVGEGT. The CDR3 has 15 residues. The DNA for the CDR3 is TGTGCCAGCAATTGGGGGGAGCCACACTACAATGAGCAGTTCTTC. Its protein product is CASNWGEPHYNEQFF.

This clonotype has just a few counts. V and J are TRBV25-1 and TRBJ2-3; weak D call: TRBD2 (6 bases). CDR1 and CDR2 from the germline V gene are MGHDK and SYGVNS. The V gene lost 6 bases and the J gene lost 8 bases, with 9 bases spanning the gap. This CDR3 is 11 amino acids long. The DNA of the CDR3 is TGTGCCAGCAGACACGGGGGTACGCAGTATTTT. This translates into CASRHGGTQYF.

The chain recombines TRBV12-3 or TRBV12-4 with TRBJ1-1; TRBD1 matches at 11 bases. The CDR3 loop spans 15 amino acids. V gave up 6 bases and J gave up 5 bases; unmatched junction bases: 8. The CDR3 DNA follows: TGTGCCAGCAGGCCCGGGACAGGGGGAAATACTGAAGCTTTCTTT. Protein: CASRPGTGGNTEAFF.

This chain's CDR3 is CASSELNEKLFF. In DNA, the CDR3 is TGTGCCAGCAGTGAGTTAAATGAAAAACTGTTTTTT. The chain uses TRBV6-6 and TRBJ1-4; D remains unclear. Trimming cost V 5 bases and J 5 bases, with 6 bases left between them. The CDR3 covers 12 residues. The germline gives CDR1 MNHNY, CDR2 SVGAGI (reference sequence).

J is TRBJ1-1 and V is TRBV5-5; D is unresolved. Trimming pared 0 bases from V and 0 bases from J, leaving 9 bases between. Germline values: CDR1 SGHKS, CDR2 YYEKEE (reference sequence). CDR3 size: 15 residues. CDR3 nucleotide sequence: TGTGCCAGCAGCTTGGAGTGGAGCCTGAACACTGAAGCTTTCTTT. This translates into CASSLEWSLNTEAFF.

In its sample, this clonotype was seen a few times. The chain joins TRBV11-1 to TRBJ2-7; no clear D. The CDR3 length is 13 residues. Trimming pared 3 bases from V and 1 base from J, leaving 7 bases between. Germline V gene sequence: CDR1 SGHAT, CDR2 FQDESV (reference sequence). CDR3 DNA sequence: TGTGCCAGCAGCTTCGGTCCTTCCTACGAGCAGTACTTC. It yields the protein CASSFGPSYEQYF.